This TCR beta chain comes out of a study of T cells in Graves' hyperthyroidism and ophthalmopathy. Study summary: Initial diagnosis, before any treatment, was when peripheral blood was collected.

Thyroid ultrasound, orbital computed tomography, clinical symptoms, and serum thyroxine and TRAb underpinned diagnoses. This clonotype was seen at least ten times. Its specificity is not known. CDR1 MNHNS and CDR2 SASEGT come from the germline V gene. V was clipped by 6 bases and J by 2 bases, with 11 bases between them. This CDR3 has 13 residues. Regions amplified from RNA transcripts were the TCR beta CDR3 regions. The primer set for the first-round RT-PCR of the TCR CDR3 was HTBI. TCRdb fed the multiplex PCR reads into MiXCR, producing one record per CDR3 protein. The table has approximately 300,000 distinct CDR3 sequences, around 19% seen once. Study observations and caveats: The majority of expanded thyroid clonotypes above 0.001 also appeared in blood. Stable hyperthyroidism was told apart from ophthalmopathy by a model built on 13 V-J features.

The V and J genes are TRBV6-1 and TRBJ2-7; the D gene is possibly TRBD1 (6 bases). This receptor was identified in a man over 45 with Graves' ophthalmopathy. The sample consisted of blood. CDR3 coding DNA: TGTGCCAGCAGGTACAGGGTTACCTACGAGCAGTACTTC. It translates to CASRYRVTYEQYF.